Listed here are 10 T cell receptor beta chains from one sample, sequenced in a study of cytomegalovirus exposure and HLA in healthy donors. Produced via immunoSEQ multiplex PCR; TCRdb's table is partial and in-frame only. The repertoire holds fewer than 250,000 clones, with around 86% as singletons. The sequenced sample consisted of PBMCs. The receptors derive from a woman younger than 30 in good health and CMV-seronegative.

The V and J genes are TRBV9 and TRBJ1-4, with 9 bases identical to TRBD1. The CDR3 runs to 16 residues. V shed 2 bases, J shed 7 bases, and the junction held 9 bases outside the gene matches. CDR1 and CDR2 (germline): SGDLS, YYNGEE. CDR3 loop: CASSVDRGSLGEKLFF. Here the CDR3 DNA reads TGTGCCAGCAGCGTCGACAGGGGGAGTTTGGGTGAAAAACTGTTTTTT. The whole variable domain, filled in from reference TRBV9 and TRBJ1-4, reads DSGVTQTPKHLITATGQRVTLRCSPRSGDLSVYWYQQSLDQGLQFLIQYYNGEERAKGNILERFSAQQFPDLHSELNLSSLELGDSALYFCASSVDRGSLGEKLFFGSGTQLSVL.

This chain connects TRBV2 to TRBJ2-1; possibly TRBD1 for D (5 bases). Trimming shortened V by 7 bases and J by 5 bases, and 27 bases separated the two germline ends. The germline V gene encodes CDR1 SNHLY and CDR2 FYNNEI. The CDR3 spans 18 residues. In nucleotides, the CDR3 is TGTGCCAGCACTAGGGGATTTTACGGCCCAGTCGTTGACAATGAGCAGTTCTTC. Translated, it gives CASTRGFYGPVVDNEQFF.

This clone was seen only once. The J gene is TRBJ1-1, the V gene TRBV2; perhaps TRBD1 as D (6 bases). Per germline, CDR1 SNHLY and CDR2 FYNNEI. Trimming left V 2 bases short and J 2 bases short, with 15 bases between. The CDR3 loop spans 16 amino acids. This CDR3 is CASSETRGQSNTEAFF. As DNA, the CDR3 is TGTGCCAGCAGTGAAACCAGGGGTCAATCAAACACTGAAGCTTTCTTT.

The J gene is TRBJ2-3, the V gene TRBV5-4; no reliable D call. The germline V gene has CDR1 SGHNT and CDR2 YYREEE (reference sequence). V was trimmed by 4 bases and J by 4 bases, leaving 13 bases between them. The CDR3 runs to 14 residues. CDR3 DNA sequence: TGTGCCAGCAGCCAAGCCCCGCCATCAGATACGCAGTATTTT. Residues: CASSQAPPSDTQYF.

This chain uses TRBV20-1 with TRBJ2-1, with unresolved D. The CDR3 totals 11 residues. Germline CDR1 reads DFQATT; CDR2 reads SNEGSKA (reference sequence). V lost 5 bases, J lost 9 bases, and 11 bases lay in between. CDR3 bases: TGCAGTGCTGACCTAGTGTTTGAGCAGTTCTTC. It specifies CSADLVFEQFF.

The chain combines TRBV5-4 with TRBJ1-1, with 7 bases fitting TRBD1. J gave up 0 bases and V 4 bases, and 3 bases lay outside the gene matches. The CDR3 spans 14 residues. Per germline, CDR1 SGHNT and CDR2 YYREEE (reference sequence). The CDR3 here is CASSIDRVNTEAFF. The CDR3, as DNA: TGTGCCAGCAGCATCGACAGGGTGAACACTGAAGCTTTCTTT. Looking up the rest from reference TRBV5-4 and TRBJ1-1 gives the full variable domain: ETGVTQSPTHLIKTRGQQVTLRCSSQSGHNTVSWYQQALGQGPQFIFQYYREEENGRGNFPPRFSGLQFPNYSSELNVNALELDDSALYLCASSIDRVNTEAFFGQGTRLTVV.

The chain combines TRBV20-1 with TRBJ2-7; perhaps TRBD2 as D (6 bases). Trimming took off 7 bases at V and 3 bases at J, with 10 bases between the two ends. Germline-derived CDR1 and CDR2 are DFQATT and SNEGSKA (reference sequence). The CDR3 extends over 11 amino acids. This CDR3 reads CSVPDYYEQYF. In nucleotides, the CDR3 is TGCAGTGTACCGGACTACTACGAGCAGTACTTC.

The chain carries TRBV18 and TRBJ2-3; D is possibly TRBD1 (5 bases). V was cut by 1 base and J by 4 bases, with 12 bases left in between. The germline V gene has CDR1 KGHSH and CDR2 LQKENI. The CDR3 loop spans 15 amino acids. CDR3 sequence reads: CASSPLPRVPDTQYF. CDR3 DNA: TGTGCCAGCTCACCACTCCCCAGGGTCCCAGATACGCAGTATTTT.

The chain employs TRBV5-1 and TRBJ2-2, with D possibly being TRBD1 (6 bases). Trimming stripped 0 bases from V and 3 bases from J, with 12 bases between. CDR3 length: 16 residues. Germline CDR1 is SGHRS and CDR2 is YFSETQ. CDR3: CASSLDRVWDTGELFF. CDR3 DNA: TGCGCCAGCAGCTTGGACAGGGTGTGGGACACCGGGGAGCTGTTTTTT. Full variable domain (outside the CDR3, taken from reference TRBV5-1 and TRBJ2-2): KAGVTQTPRYLIKTRGQQVTLSCSPISGHRSVSWYQQTPGQGLQFLFEYFSETQRNKGNFPGRFSGRQFSNSRSEMNVSTLELGDSALYLCASSLDRVWDTGELFFGEGSRLTVL.

The V gene is TRBV10-3, the J gene TRBJ1-2; D not certain. CDR3 length: 12 amino acids. Germline lookup yields CDR1 ENHRY and CDR2 SYGVKD. V was trimmed by 5 bases and J by 5 bases, leaving 9 bases between them. The chain's CDR3 is CAISREPYGYTF. The CDR3 DNA reads TGTGCCATCAGTCGGGAACCTTATGGCTACACCTTC.